The 26 T cell receptor beta chains below all came from one sample that was sequenced in a study of blood T cell repertoires in COVID-19. The table came from immunoSEQ multiplex PCR; TCRdb's copy has only in-frame clones and leaves some out. The sample contains roughly 140,000 clones, roughly nine tenths of which appear only once. The sample was peripheral blood. The receptors were gathered from a woman aged 55-70 years with active COVID-19.

The rearrangement joins TRBV6-5 to TRBJ2-3, with 9 bases identical to TRBD1. Germline-derived CDR1 and CDR2 are MNHEY and SVGAGI. Losses at the gene ends were 7 bases for V and 4 bases for J; bases not matched to a gene: 9. The CDR3 contains 15 residues. CDR3 sequence: CASTYRGRSADTQYF. CDR3 bases: TGTGCCAGCACCTACAGGGGGCGAAGCGCAGATACGCAGTATTTT.

The rearrangement uses TRBV4-2 and TRBJ2-5; 8 positions match TRBD1. Germline trimming cut 4 bases from V and 5 bases from J; bases unmatched to any gene: 6. The V gene's germline CDR1 is LGHNA and CDR2 YNFKEQ. The CDR3 has 14 amino acids. CDR3 DNA: TGTGCCAGCAGCCGAGGACAGGGATACGAGACCCAGTACTTC. Protein product: CASSRGQGYETQYF.

The rearrangement uses TRBV7-2 and TRBJ1-1; 10 bases are shared with TRBD1. This CDR3 is built from 16 residues. Trimming cost V 3 bases and J 4 bases; bases outside gene matches: 8. CDR1 is SGHTA and CDR2 is FQGNSA in the germline V gene. This CDR3 reads CASSFRDRGGVTEAFF. CDR3 sequence (DNA): TGTGCCAGCAGCTTCCGGGACAGGGGAGGGGTCACTGAAGCTTTCTTT.

V usage is TRBV7-9 and J usage is TRBJ2-5, with a possible D match to TRBD2 (5 bases). This CDR3 region has 15 residues. Between the trimmed V and J ends, which lost 4 bases and 1 base, there was a span of 13 bases. In germline, CDR1 is SEHNR, CDR2 FQNEAQ (reference sequence). The CDR3 region has the DNA TGTGCCAGCAGCTCCCAAGGAGGATTCCAAGAGACCCAGTACTTC. It translates to CASSSQGGFQETQYF.

CDR3 amino acids: CASSLVTGYGYTF. DNA of the CDR3: TGTGCCAGCAGCTTAGTAACAGGGTATGGCTACACCTTC. The chain has TRBV7-8 and TRBJ1-2; D possibly corresponds to TRBD1 (6 bases). Germline-derived CDR1 and CDR2 are SGHVS and FQNEAQ. The CDR3 contains 13 residues. Deletions cut 1 base from V and 5 bases from J, with 8 bases between.

The chain has TRBV6-1 and TRBJ1-1; D is uncertain. Trimming shortened V by 2 bases and J by 8 bases, and 12 bases separated the two germline ends. The CDR3 runs 13 residues. Germline V gene data show CDR1 as MNHNS and CDR2 as SASEGT. CDR3 nucleotides: TGTGCCAGCAGTGAACGTGGGTGGGAGGAAGCTTTCTTT. Translation: CASSERGWEEAFF.

This sequence joins TRBV7-2 and TRBJ2-1; 9 bases agree with TRBD2. The CDR3 runs 15 residues. V was clipped by 3 bases and J by 4 bases; unmatched bases: 4. Germline V gives CDR1 SGHTA, CDR2 FQGNSA. The CDR3 here is CASSFALAGYNEQFF. The DNA of the CDR3 is TGTGCCAGCAGCTTTGCGCTAGCGGGATACAATGAGCAGTTCTTC. Combining the CDR3 with reference TRBV7-2 and TRBJ2-1 gives the whole variable domain GAGVSQSPSNKVTEKGKDVELRCDPISGHTALYWYRQSLGQGLEFLIYFQGNSAPDKSGLPSDRFSAERTGGSVSTLTIQRTQQEDSAVYLCASSFALAGYNEQFFGPGTRLTVL.

The V gene is TRBV28, the J gene TRBJ1-1, with a tentative D call TRBD1 (6 bases). Trimming pared 6 bases from V and 8 bases from J, leaving 19 bases between. CDR1 and CDR2 from the germline V gene are MDHEN and SYDVKM. CDR3 length: 14 amino acids. CDR3 loop: CASRRAGQGREAFF. The CDR3 nucleotides are TGTGCCAGCAGGCGCGCAGGGCAGGGGCGCGAAGCTTTCTTT.

The V call is TRBV7-3, the J call TRBJ2-2; 10 bases agree with TRBD2. Germline-derived CDR1 and CDR2 are SGHTA and FQGTGA. Losses at the gene ends were 0 bases for V and 7 bases for J; bases not matched to a gene: 5. This CDR3 is built from 16 residues. CDR3 sequence reads: CASSLTGTSAGGELFF. CDR3 nucleotides: TGTGCCAGCAGCTTAACCGGGACTAGCGCGGGCGGGGAGCTGTTTTTT.

V gene TRBV7-2 combines with J gene TRBJ2-3, with D unresolved. The CDR3 runs to 15 residues. The V end lost 2 bases, the J end lost 1 base, and 10 bases lay between the germline ends. Germline CDR1 is SGHTA and CDR2 is FQGNSA. This CDR3 reads CASSLNTGGTDTQYF. The CDR3 DNA sequence: TGTGCCAGCAGCTTAAATACCGGAGGCACAGATACGCAGTATTTT.

The V and J genes are TRBV27 and TRBJ2-5; TRBD2 aligns across 10 bases. Germline V gene sequence: CDR1 MNHEY, CDR2 SMNVEV (reference sequence). Trimming cost V 5 bases and J 5 bases; bases outside gene matches: 5. There are 14 residues in the CDR3. The CDR3, as DNA: TGTGCCAGCAGTCAGCGGGAGGGTCTGGAGACCCAGTACTTC. As protein: CASSQREGLETQYF.

The rearrangement joins TRBV4-3 to TRBJ2-1; 10 bases fit TRBD2. The CDR3 runs to 13 residues. V was clipped by 8 bases and J by 5 bases; unmatched bases: 3. CDR1 is LGHNA, CDR2 YSLEER, per germline. The CDR3 DNA follows: TGCGCCAGCCGACTAGCGGGCGACAATGAGCAGTTCTTC. Translation: CASRLAGDNEQFF.

The V gene is TRBV3-1 (or the pseudogene TRBV3-2), the J gene TRBJ2-1; 12 bases map to TRBD2. The germline V gene has CDR1 LGHDT and CDR2 YNNKEL (reference sequence). The CDR3 is 19 residues long. V lost 0 bases and J lost 4; bases outside the gene matches: 10. In nucleotides, the CDR3 is TGTGCCAGCAGCCAAGAGGGGCATGGACTAGCGGGATTTTACAATGAGCAGTTCTTC. Residues: CASSQEGHGLAGFYNEQFF.

V is TRBV9 and J is TRBJ1-2, with 8 bases identical to TRBD1. CDR1 and CDR2 from the germline V gene are SGDLS and YYNGEE. CDR3 length equals 14 residues. The V segment lost 0 bases and the J segment 7 bases; nucleotides outside the gene matches: 5. The CDR3: CASSVVDRVAGYTF. In DNA form, the CDR3 reads TGTGCCAGCAGCGTAGTGGACAGGGTGGCTGGCTACACCTTC.

This chain connects TRBV5-6 to TRBJ2-7; D is possibly TRBD1 (5 bases). The CDR3 spans 15 residues. Germline-derived CDR1 and CDR2 are SGHDT and YYEEEE. The germline V and J ends were trimmed by 0 bases and 2 bases, with 12 bases remaining between them. For the CDR3, the DNA is TGTGCCAGCAGCTTGGGGGGCAGGGCTGCCTACGAGCAGTACTTC. It translates to CASSLGGRAAYEQYF.

In DNA form, the CDR3 reads TGTGCCAGCAGCTCTAGCGGGAGCACAGATACGCAGTATTTT. Amino acids: CASSSSGSTDTQYF. The chain links TRBV6-5 to TRBJ2-3, with 8 bases identical to TRBD2. The CDR3 has 14 residues. The V and J ends lost 6 bases and 0 bases, in that order; junction bases with no gene match: 2. Looked up from germline, CDR1 is MNHEY and CDR2 is SVGAGI.

The chain has TRBV5-5 and TRBJ1-2; D is ambiguous. This CDR3 comprises 13 residues. V lost 1 base to trimming and J lost 0 bases, with 4 bases between them. Per the germline V gene, CDR1 is SGHKS and CDR2 is YYEKEE (reference sequence). The CDR3 reads CASSLQTNYGYTF. DNA of the CDR3: TGTGCCAGCAGCTTGCAGACTAACTATGGCTACACCTTC.

J is TRBJ1-2 and V is TRBV28, with 7 positions matching TRBD1. This CDR3 spans 14 amino acids. Germline V gene data show CDR1 as MDHEN and CDR2 as SYDVKM. Trimming removed 6 bases from V and 0 bases from J; junction bases left unmatched: 4. The CDR3 spells CASRKTGTNYGYTF. Here the CDR3 DNA reads TGTGCCAGCAGGAAGACAGGGACTAACTATGGCTACACCTTC.

This clone was counted a single time. V gene TRBV11-2 combines with J gene TRBJ1-2, with TRBD1 matching over 12 bases. CDR1 and CDR2 (germline): SGHAT, FQNNGV. V shed 5 bases and J 4 bases; nucleotides not matched to a gene: 5. The CDR3 length is 15 residues. CDR3 sequence reads: CASSRGTGGTYGYTF. DNA of the CDR3: TGTGCCAGCAGCAGAGGGACAGGGGGCACCTATGGCTACACCTTC.

V is TRBV20-1 and J is TRBJ1-6; D is possibly TRBD1 (6 bases). V lost 3 bases to trimming and J lost 7 bases, with 16 bases between them. This CDR3 contains 15 residues. The germline gives CDR1 DFQATT, CDR2 SNEGSKA (reference sequence). The CDR3 sequence: CSASQPDRKNSPLHF. The CDR3 DNA reads TGCAGTGCTAGTCAGCCGGACAGAAAGAATTCACCCCTCCACTTT.

Remarks on this clone: The junction departs from germline at one end; a sequencing error may be responsible. J is TRBJ2-1 and V is TRBV7-7; 11 bases fit TRBD2. The CDR3 length is 13 residues. Germline loops: CDR1 SSHAT, CDR2 FNYEAQ (reference sequence). CDR3 in DNA: TGTGCTAGCAGCACTAGCGGGAGTGGAGAGCAGTTCTTC. It encodes CASSTSGSGEQFF.

This clone has a single count. The CDR3 sequence: CASSLATGPGNQPQHF. CDR3 DNA: TGTGCCAGCAGTTTAGCGACAGGGCCTGGCAATCAGCCCCAGCATTTT. The chain carries TRBV27 and TRBJ1-5, with 7 bases identical to TRBD1. Trimming cost V 2 bases and J 2 bases; bases outside gene matches: 6. From germline, CDR1 is MNHEY and CDR2 SMNVEV (reference sequence). CDR3 size: 16 residues.

The chain couples TRBV3-1 (or the pseudogene TRBV3-2) to TRBJ2-2, with D perhaps TRBD2 (5 bases). Germline assignment: CDR1 LGHDT and CDR2 YNNKEL (reference sequence). Trimming shortened V by 0 bases and J by 1 base, and 12 bases separated the two germline ends. The CDR3 has 17 residues. CDR3 sequence reads: CASSQEHGRVNTGELFF. In nucleotides, the CDR3 is TGTGCCAGCAGCCAAGAGCACGGGCGGGTGAACACCGGGGAGCTGTTTTTT.

The J gene is TRBJ1-4, the V gene TRBV19; no clear D gene. The V end lost 2 bases, the J end lost 14 bases, and 15 bases lay between the germline ends. CDR1 and CDR2 from the germline V gene are LNHDA and SQIVND (reference sequence). The CDR3 length is 13 residues. CDR3 region: CASSIKSDHLLFF. The CDR3 DNA reads as TGTGCCAGTAGTATAAAAAGCGATCACCTTCTGTTTTTT. Full variable domain (missing parts from reference TRBV19 and TRBJ1-4): DGGITQSPKYLFRKEGQNVTLSCEQNLNHDAMYWYRQDPGQGLRLIYYSQIVNDFQKGDIAEGYSVSREKKESFPLTVTSAQKNPTAFYLCASSIKSDHLLFFGSGTQLSVL.

The J gene is TRBJ2-2, the V gene TRBV5-1; D ambiguous. Germline V gene sequence: CDR1 SGHRS, CDR2 YFSETQ. Trimming took 4 bases from V and 0 from J, leaving 7 bases between them. The CDR3 runs 14 residues. The CDR3 DNA reads as TGCGCCAGCAGCCCGACAACGAACACCGGGGAGCTGTTTTTT. The encoded protein is CASSPTTNTGELFF.

J is TRBJ2-1 and V is TRBV19; 7 bases are a match to TRBD1. V was pared by 4 bases and J by 12 bases, with 15 bases of the junction left unmatched. The CDR3 runs 15 residues. Germline CDR1 LNHDA, CDR2 SQIVND (reference sequence). The CDR3 is CASSTPQGSDRVQFF. The CDR3 DNA is TGTGCCAGTAGTACGCCACAGGGGTCAGACAGAGTGCAGTTCTTC.